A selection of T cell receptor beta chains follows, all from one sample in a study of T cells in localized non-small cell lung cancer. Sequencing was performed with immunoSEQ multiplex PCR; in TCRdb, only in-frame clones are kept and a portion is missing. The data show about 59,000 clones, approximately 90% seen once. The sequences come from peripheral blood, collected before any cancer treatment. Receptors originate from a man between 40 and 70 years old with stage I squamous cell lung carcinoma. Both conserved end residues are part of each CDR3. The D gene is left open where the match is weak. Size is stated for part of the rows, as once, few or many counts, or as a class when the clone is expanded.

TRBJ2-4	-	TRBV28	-	CASSLGGRPDIQYF	TGTGCCAGCAGTTTGGGGGGGCGACCGGACATTCAGTACTTC
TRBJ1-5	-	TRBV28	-	CASCEDPFNQPQHF	TGTGCCAGCTGCGAGGACCCTTTTAATCAGCCCCAGCATTTT
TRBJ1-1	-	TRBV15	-	CATSRVGGRTEAFF	TGTGCCACCAGCAGAGTTGGGGGAAGGACTGAAGCTTTCTTT
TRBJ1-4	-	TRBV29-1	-	CSVGAGTGEKLFF	TGCAGCGTTGGGGCGGGCACAGGTGAAAAACTGTTTTTT
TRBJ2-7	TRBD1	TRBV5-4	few	CASSLLAQGIYEQYF	TGTGCCAGCAGCTTGCTAGCACAGGGGATCTACGAGCAGTACTTC
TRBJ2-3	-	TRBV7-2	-	CASSFWGVGLTDTQYF	TGTGCCAGCAGCTTCTGGGGAGTGGGGCTGACAGATACGCAGTATTTT
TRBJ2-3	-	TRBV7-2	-	CASRKLGGDLSTDTQYF	TGTGCCAGCAGAAAGCTAGGGGGAGACCTTAGCACAGATACGCAGTATTTT
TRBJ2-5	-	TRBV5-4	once	CASSPEGRTETQYF	TGTGCCAGCAGCCCAGAGGGCAGGACAGAGACCCAGTACTTC
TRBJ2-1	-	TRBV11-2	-	CASSSIGPRRDEQFF	TGTGCCAGCAGCTCTATTGGACCTAGAAGGGACGAGCAGTTCTTC
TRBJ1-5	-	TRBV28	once	CASSFIQGRNQPQHF	TGTGCCAGCAGTTTTATTCAGGGTCGGAATCAGCCCCAGCATTTT
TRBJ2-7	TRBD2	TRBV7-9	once	CASSLDRAGGSYEQYF	TGTGCCAGCAGCTTAGATCGGGCGGGGGGATCCTACGAGCAGTACTTC
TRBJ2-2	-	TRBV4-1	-	CASSQEASGITGELFF	TGCGCCAGCAGCCAAGAAGCCTCCGGGATCACCGGGGAGCTGTTTTTT
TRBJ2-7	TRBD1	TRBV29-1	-	CSVSSRPGTGGHEQYF	TGCAGCGTCTCCTCACGACCGGGGACAGGGGGCCACGAGCAGTACTTC
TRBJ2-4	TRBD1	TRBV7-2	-	CASSFLTGDLNIQYF	TGTGCCAGCAGCTTTTTGACAGGGGATTTAAACATTCAGTACTTC
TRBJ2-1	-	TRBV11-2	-	CASSLRGYNEQFF	TGTGCCAGCAGCTTAAGGGGCTACAATGAGCAGTTCTTC
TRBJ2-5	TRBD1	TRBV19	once	CASGGTGTETQYF	TGTGCCAGTGGAGGGACAGGGACGGAGACCCAGTACTTC
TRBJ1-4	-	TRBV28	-	CASSFPQRGNEKLFF	TGTGCCAGCAGTTTTCCACAGAGGGGGAATGAAAAACTGTTTTTT
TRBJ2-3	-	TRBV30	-	CAWSKGPTDTQYF	TGTGCCTGGAGTAAGGGACCCACAGATACGCAGTATTTT
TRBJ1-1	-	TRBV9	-	CASSGRDSSTEAFF	TGTGCCAGCAGCGGCCGGGACTCATCCACTGAAGCTTTCTTT
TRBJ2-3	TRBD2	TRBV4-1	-	CASSHPSGRDTDTQYF	TGCGCCAGCAGCCATCCTAGCGGGAGGGACACAGATACGCAGTATTTT
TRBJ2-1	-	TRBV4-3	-	CASSQKPGLNNEQFF	TGCGCCAGCAGCCAAAAACCAGGGCTTAACAATGAGCAGTTCTTC
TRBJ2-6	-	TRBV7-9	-	CASSPSGAGANVLTF	TGTGCCAGCAGCCCTAGTGGGGCTGGGGCCAACGTCCTGACTTTC
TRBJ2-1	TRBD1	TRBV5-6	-	CASSSETQGAHEQFF	TGTGCCAGCAGCTCTGAGACTCAGGGGGCTCATGAGCAGTTCTTC
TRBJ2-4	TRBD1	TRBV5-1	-	CASSAGGAGNIQYF	TGCGCCAGCAGCGCAGGGGGCGCGGGAAACATTCAGTACTTC
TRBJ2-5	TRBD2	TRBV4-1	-	CASSQWRGETQYF	TGCGCCAGCAGCCAATGGCGGGGGGAGACCCAGTACTTC
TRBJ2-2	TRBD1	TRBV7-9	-	CASSAPRDSLEGGELFF	TGTGCCAGCAGCGCACCGAGGGACAGTCTTGAGGGCGGGGAGCTGTTTTTT
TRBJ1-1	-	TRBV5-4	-	CASSFGTANTEAFF	TGTGCCAGCAGCTTCGGGACGGCGAACACTGAAGCTTTCTTT
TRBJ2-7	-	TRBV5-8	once	CASSFGRFNEQYF	TGTGCCAGCAGCTTTGGCAGGTTCAACGAGCAGTACTTC
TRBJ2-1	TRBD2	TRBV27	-	CASSILAGNNEQFF	TGTGCCAGCAGTATCCTAGCGGGAAACAATGAGCAGTTCTTC
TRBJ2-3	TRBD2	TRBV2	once	CASSHQTSGRTSTDTQYF	TGTGCCAGCAGTCACCAAACTAGCGGGAGGACTAGCACAGATACGCAGTATTTT
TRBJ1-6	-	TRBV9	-	CASSGTVDNSPLHF	TGTGCCAGCAGCGGGACAGTTGATAATTCACCCCTCCACTTT
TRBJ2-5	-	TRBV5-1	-	CASSLGAGQETQYF	TGCGCCAGCAGCTTGGGGGCGGGGCAAGAGACCCAGTACTTC
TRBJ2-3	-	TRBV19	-	CATTADRTDTQYF	TGTGCCACAACCGCGGATCGCACAGATACGCAGTATTTT
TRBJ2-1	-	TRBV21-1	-	CASSKVRADNEQFF	TGTGCCAGCAGCAAAGTGAGGGCAGACAATGAGCAGTTCTTC
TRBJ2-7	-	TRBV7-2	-	CASSFSRGEQYF	TGTGCCAGCAGCTTCTCTAGGGGCGAGCAGTACTTC
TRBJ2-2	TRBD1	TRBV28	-	CASSFPLFGQGGGGELFF	TGTGCCAGCAGTTTCCCCCTATTTGGACAGGGAGGCGGCGGGGAGCTGTTTTTT
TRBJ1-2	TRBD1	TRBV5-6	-	CASSNWTGRVGYTF	TGTGCCAGCAGCAATTGGACAGGAAGGGTTGGCTACACCTTC
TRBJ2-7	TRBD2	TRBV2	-	CASSEKVAGLLEQYF	TGTGCCAGCAGTGAGAAGGTAGCGGGACTTCTCGAGCAGTACTTC
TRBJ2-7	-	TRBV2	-	CASSEWSPYEQYF	TGTGCCAGCAGTGAATGGAGCCCCTACGAGCAGTACTTC
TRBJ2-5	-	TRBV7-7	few	CASSLDGWAGTETQYF	TGTGCTAGCAGCTTAGATGGGTGGGCAGGGACGGAGACCCAGTACTTC
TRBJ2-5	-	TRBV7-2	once	CASSRKAAGSQETQYF	TGTGCCAGCAGCAGAAAGGCGGCAGGGTCCCAAGAGACCCAGTACTTC
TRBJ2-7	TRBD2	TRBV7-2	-	CASSLAGGNYEQYF	TGTGCCAGCTCACTAGCGGGAGGAAACTACGAGCAGTACTTC
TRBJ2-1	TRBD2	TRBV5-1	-	CASSSEVAGAVDEQFF	TGCGCCAGCAGCTCAGAGGTAGCGGGAGCTGTCGATGAGCAGTTCTTC
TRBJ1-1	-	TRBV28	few	CASSLPTDGDTEAFF	TGTGCCAGCAGTTTACCTACCGACGGTGACACTGAAGCTTTCTTT
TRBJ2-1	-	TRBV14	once	CASSQVTDLYNEQFF	TGTGCCAGCAGCCAAGTAACGGACCTATACAATGAGCAGTTCTTC
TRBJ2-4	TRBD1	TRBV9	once	CASSNSPGQENIQYF	TGTGCCAGCAGCAACTCTCCGGGACAGGAAAACATTCAGTACTTC
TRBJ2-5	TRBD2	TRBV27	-	CASSSRRAGAWETQYF	TGTGCCAGCAGTTCCCGAAGAGCGGGAGCTTGGGAGACCCAGTACTTC
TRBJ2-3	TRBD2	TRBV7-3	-	CASSSSGGPPDTQYF	TGTGCCAGCAGCTCATCGGGAGGGCCGCCAGATACGCAGTATTTT
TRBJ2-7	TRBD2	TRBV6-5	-	CASSFEREALEQYF	TGTGCCAGCAGTTTTGAGCGGGAGGCCCTAGAGCAGTACTTC
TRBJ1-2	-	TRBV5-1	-	CASSWQGMEVYGYTF	TGCGCCAGCAGCTGGCAGGGGATGGAGGTCTATGGCTACACCTTC
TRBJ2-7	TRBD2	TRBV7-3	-	CASSQAGAYEQYF	TGTGCCAGCAGCCAAGCGGGAGCCTACGAGCAGTACTTC
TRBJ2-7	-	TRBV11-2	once	CASSLTRGDNEQYF	TGTGCCAGCAGCTTGACGCGTGGGGATAACGAGCAGTACTTC
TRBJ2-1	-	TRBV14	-	CASSQGSGRSYNEQFF	TGTGCCAGCAGCCAAGGGAGCGGCCGATCCTACAATGAGCAGTTCTTC
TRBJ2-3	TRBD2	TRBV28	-	CASSLSGLSTDTQYF	TGTGCCAGCAGCCTTAGCGGGCTAAGCACAGATACGCAGTATTTT
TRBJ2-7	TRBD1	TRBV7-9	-	CASSEKGQAYEQYF	TGTGCCAGCAGCGAAAAGGGACAGGCCTACGAGCAGTACTTC
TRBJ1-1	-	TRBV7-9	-	CASSPDSTEAFF	TGTGCCAGCAGTCCGGACAGCACTGAAGCTTTCTTT
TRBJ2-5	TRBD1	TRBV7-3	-	CASSFGQGETQYF	TGTGCCAGCAGCTTTGGACAGGGCGAGACCCAGTACTTC
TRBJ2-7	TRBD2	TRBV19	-	CASRRVAGERGEQYF	TGTGCCAGTAGGCGAGTAGCGGGAGAAAGGGGCGAGCAGTACTTC